Presented here are 28 T cell receptor beta chains from one specimen sequenced in a study of T cell responses to AZD1222 COVID-19 vaccine. Libraries were prepared by immunoSEQ multiplex PCR; TCRdb keeps only in-frame clonotypes and omits some of them. The table records about 100,000 clones, around nine tenths of them present only once. Sequenced material: peripheral blood, taken on day 0 of AZD1222 vaccination. All receptors come from an adult in good health.

V and J are TRBV5-1 and TRBJ2-7; D remains ambiguous. V lost 0 bases to trimming and J lost 2 bases, with 12 bases between them. The CDR3 sequence is 15 residues long. Germline CDR1 reads SGHRS; CDR2 reads YFSETQ. In DNA form, the CDR3 reads TGCGCCAGCAGCTTGGAGTCCAGGTCTACCTACGAGCAGTACTTC. It encodes CASSLESRSTYEQYF.

This clone was counted a few times. The chain is built from TRBV7-6 and TRBJ2-1; D call uncertain. The CDR3 is 15 residues long. The V end lost 0 bases, the J end lost 4 bases, and 10 bases lay between the germline ends. From germline, CDR1 is SGHVS and CDR2 FNYEAQ. This CDR3 is CASSLAAGGYNEQFF. The CDR3 nucleotides are TGTGCCAGCAGCTTAGCCGCCGGTGGTTACAATGAGCAGTTCTTC.

This clone was counted only a few times. V gene TRBV5-3 combines with J gene TRBJ2-5; D may be TRBD2 (6 bases). TRBV5-3 falls under the ORF class, with uncertain function. Trimming shortened V by 4 bases and J by 0 bases, and 22 bases separated the two germline ends. The CDR3 loop spans 18 amino acids. DNA of the CDR3: TGTGCCAGAAGCCTACCGGGACTTTTCATTCCGTACCAAGAGACCCAGTACTTC. It codes for CARSLPGLFIPYQETQYF.

The gene calls are TRBV19 and TRBJ2-2; D unclear. The germline CDR1 and CDR2 sequences are LNHDA and SQIVND (reference sequence). Deletions cut 7 bases from V and 3 bases from J, with 12 bases between. This CDR3 spans 14 amino acids. The CDR3 DNA reads as TGTGCCAGTATATACACTGCCCACACCGGGGAGCTGTTTTTT. It specifies CASIYTAHTGELFF.

The chain combines TRBV5-1 with TRBJ1-1; TRBD1 aligns across 7 bases. The germline CDR1 and CDR2 sequences are SGHRS and YFSETQ. The CDR3 has 13 amino acids. J gave up 5 bases and V 3 bases, and 4 bases lay outside the gene matches. This CDR3 is CASSSGGRTEAFF. The CDR3 DNA reads as TGCGCCAGCAGCTCAGGGGGGAGAACTGAAGCTTTCTTT.

This clone was detected once. The V call is TRBV5-1, the J call TRBJ2-6, with 8 bases fitting TRBD1. This CDR3 spans 18 amino acids. The V and J ends lost 5 bases and 1 base, in that order; junction bases with no gene match: 11. The germline V gene has CDR1 SGHRS and CDR2 YFSETQ. This chain's CDR3 is CASSRRDRRFSGANVLTF. Written as DNA, the CDR3 is TGCGCCAGCAGTCGCCGGGACAGGAGATTTTCTGGGGCCAACGTCCTGACTTTC.

The J gene is TRBJ2-7, the V gene TRBV2; no clear D gene. The CDR3 extends over 12 amino acids. In germline, CDR1 is SNHLY, CDR2 FYNNEI. V was clipped by 8 bases and J by 2 bases, with 10 bases between them. The CDR3 reads CASERVPYEQYF. The CDR3 DNA reads TGTGCCAGCGAAAGGGTGCCCTACGAGCAGTACTTC.

The chain employs TRBV7-2 and TRBJ1-3; D not certain. V lost 1 base to trimming and J lost 0 bases, with 7 bases between them. This CDR3 comprises 15 residues. Germline V CDR1 and CDR2: SGHTA, FQGNSA. The CDR3 region has the DNA TGTGCCAGCAGCTTAGAGGCGCGCTCTGGAAACACCATATATTTT. Its protein is CASSLEARSGNTIYF.

This clone was found a few times. The chain combines TRBV18 with TRBJ1-1; tentatively, D is TRBD1 (6 bases). Germline CDR1 and CDR2: KGHSH and LQKENI. The CDR3 loop spans 14 amino acids. Trimming left V 3 bases short and J 0 bases short, with 8 bases between. The CDR3 sequence: CASSPRTVNTEAFF. The CDR3 DNA sequence: TGTGCCAGCTCACCCCGGACAGTGAACACTGAAGCTTTCTTT.

This chain joins TRBV3-1 (or the pseudogene TRBV3-2) and TRBJ2-5; no firm D call. The V and J ends lost 1 base and 5 bases respectively, with 8 bases between them. The CDR3 sequence is 13 residues long. Germline CDR1 is LGHDT and CDR2 is YNNKEL (reference sequence). CDR3 in amino acids: CASSQGGGETQYF. CDR3 in DNA: TGTGCCAGCAGCCAAGGGGGTGGGGAGACCCAGTACTTC.

This clone was seen only once. The rearrangement uses TRBV12-3 or TRBV12-4 and TRBJ1-2; no reliable D call. The ends were cut back, 9 bases at V and 2 bases at J, with 10 bases in the middle. This CDR3 spans 12 amino acids. This CDR3 reads CASDGGNYGYTF. The CDR3 DNA reads TGTGCCAGTGACGGCGGGAACTATGGCTACACCTTC.

CDR3 protein: CASSQTPEAFYGYTF. For the CDR3, the DNA is TGCGCCAGCAGCCAAACCCCCGAGGCATTCTATGGCTACACCTTC. This sequence joins TRBV4-1 and TRBJ1-2; the D is unclear. V lost 2 bases to trimming and J lost 4 bases, with 14 bases between them. CDR1 and CDR2 from the germline V gene are MGHRA and YSYEKL. The CDR3 is 15 amino acids.

The chain is built from TRBV6-5 and TRBJ2-2; D is uncertain. The germline CDR1 and CDR2 sequences are MNHEY and SVGAGI. V was pared by 1 base and J by 5 bases, with 11 bases between. This CDR3 region has 15 residues. Here the CDR3 reads CASSYWASGTGELFF. For the CDR3, the DNA is TGTGCCAGCAGTTACTGGGCTAGTGGGACCGGGGAGCTGTTTTTT.

CDR3 protein: CASSLDFPFAFF. The DNA of the CDR3 is TGTGCCAGCAGCTTAGACTTTCCATTCGCTTTCTTT. This chain joins TRBV11-3 and TRBJ1-1, with D unresolved. From germline, CDR1 is SGHNT and CDR2 YENEEA. Trimming stripped 0 bases from V and 11 bases from J, with 10 bases between. The length of the CDR3 is 12 residues.

This rearrangement joins TRBV6-5 to TRBJ2-7; 13 bases line up with TRBD2. The germline V gene encodes CDR1 MNHEY and CDR2 SVGAGI. V gave up 4 bases and J gave up 6 bases; unmatched junction bases: 6. CDR3 length equals 15 residues. CDR3 DNA sequence: TGTGCCAGCAGTTCCGGGACTAGCGGGAAGTCCGAGCAGTACTTC. This codes for CASSSGTSGKSEQYF.

The chain employs TRBV18 and TRBJ1-1; no reliable D call. The CDR3 length is 14 residues. Germline V gives CDR1 KGHSH, CDR2 LQKENI. V was cut by 5 bases and J by 1 base, with 11 bases left in between. In DNA form, the CDR3 reads TGTGCCAGCTCAATGAACTATAGGAACACTGAAGCTTTCTTT. Its translation: CASSMNYRNTEAFF.

V usage is TRBV5-1 and J usage is TRBJ2-5; D is possibly TRBD1 or TRBD2 (5 bases each). From germline, CDR1 is SGHRS and CDR2 YFSETQ. This CDR3 is 14 amino acids long. V lost 3 bases and J 7 bases, leaving 16 bases between the germline ends. This chain's CDR3 is CASSSDSWGGTQYF. Here the CDR3 DNA reads TGCGCCAGCAGCTCGGACTCCTGGGGCGGGACCCAGTACTTC.

The genes are TRBV6-4 and TRBJ1-3; D might be TRBD1 (5 bases). Per the germline V gene, CDR1 is MRHNA and CDR2 is SNTAGT. The CDR3 extends over 20 amino acids. The V end lost 9 bases, the J end lost 1 base, and 31 bases lay between the germline ends. The CDR3: CARSNRPGLQVRQSGNTIYF. CDR3 sequence (DNA): TGTGCCAGATCCAATCGACCGGGACTTCAAGTGCGGCAGTCTGGAAACACCATATATTTT.

Written as DNA, the CDR3 is TGTGCCAGCAGGGCAGTGAGAGAGACCCAGTACTTC. It translates to CASRAVRETQYF. The chain joins TRBV2 to TRBJ2-5; D unclear. From germline, CDR1 is SNHLY and CDR2 FYNNEI. Trimming removed 6 bases from V and 4 bases from J, with 9 bases in between. The CDR3 is made up of 12 amino acids.

This chain connects TRBV6-5 to TRBJ2-1; no reliable D call. The V gene lost 6 bases and the J gene lost 7 bases, with 13 bases spanning the gap. This CDR3 is built from 13 residues. From germline, CDR1 is MNHEY and CDR2 SVGAGI. The CDR3 bases are TGTGCCAGCAGCCATACTAAGTGGAATGAGCAGTTCTTC. It codes for CASSHTKWNEQFF.

Concerning this clone: This same CDR3 is encoded by further DNA sequences in the sample. The rearrangement uses TRBV3-1 (or the pseudogene TRBV3-2) and TRBJ1-1; the D gene is possibly TRBD1 (6 bases). The CDR3 has 14 amino acids. CDR1 is LGHDT, CDR2 YNNKEL, per germline (reference sequence). V was shortened by 4 bases and J by 1 base, with 10 bases between the two germline ends. Written as DNA, the CDR3 is TGTGCCAGCAGCCGTCTGGGGGCGAACACTGAAGCTTTCTTT. Residues: CASSRLGANTEAFF.

The chain combines TRBV7-3 with TRBJ2-5; perhaps D is TRBD1 or TRBD2 (5 bases each). CDR1 is SGHTA, CDR2 FQGTGA, per germline. The CDR3 spans 13 residues. The V end was cut by 5 bases, the J end by 4 bases, with 11 bases between. CDR3 in amino acids: CASSPGRTETQYF. As DNA, the CDR3 is TGTGCCAGCAGCCCGGGACGGACAGAGACCCAGTACTTC.

This chain uses TRBV12-3 or TRBV12-4 with TRBJ1-5; D remains unclear. Trimming took off 6 bases at V and 7 bases at J, with 13 bases between the two ends. The CDR3 extends over 13 amino acids. DNA of the CDR3: TGTGCCAGCAGCCAACAGACCTCCCAGCCCCAGCATTTT. Translation gives CASSQQTSQPQHF.

This CDR3 is CSVIKADTQYF. The DNA for the CDR3 is TGCAGTGTAATAAAGGCAGATACGCAGTATTTT. This sequence joins TRBV20-1 and TRBJ2-3; D call uncertain. Germline CDR1 and CDR2: DFQATT and SNEGSKA (reference sequence). Trimming cost V 7 bases and J 4 bases, with 9 bases left between them. The CDR3 length is 11 residues.

This clone was observed a single time. The V and J genes are TRBV27 and TRBJ2-7, with TRBD1 matching 7 bases. CDR1 and CDR2 from the germline V gene are MNHEY and SMNVEV (reference sequence). The CDR3 consists of 13 residues. V was pared by 3 bases and J by 2 bases, with 1 base of the junction left unmatched. The chain's CDR3 is CASSLTGPYEQYF. CDR3 sequence (DNA): TGTGCCAGCAGTTTGACAGGGCCCTACGAGCAGTACTTC.

V and J are TRBV10-3 and TRBJ1-2; D call uncertain. Trimming cost V 2 bases and J 4 bases, with 8 bases left between them. The CDR3 runs 13 residues. CDR1 is ENHRY and CDR2 is SYGVKD in the germline V gene. The CDR3 sequence: CAISEMGGYGYTF. The CDR3 DNA is TGTGCCATCAGTGAGATGGGCGGCTATGGCTACACCTTC.

J is TRBJ2-1 and V is TRBV11-3; 10 nucleotides line up with TRBD2. In germline, CDR1 is SGHNT, CDR2 YENEEA. This CDR3 has 18 residues. V was pared by 1 base and J by 5 bases, with 11 bases of the junction left unmatched. CDR3 bases: TGTGCCAGCAGCTTAGGGGGGTCCCGGACTAGCGGACACAATGAGCAGTTCTTC. It translates to CASSLGGSRTSGHNEQFF.

This chain uses TRBV29-1 with TRBJ2-3; D unclear. CDR3 length equals 11 residues. CDR1 is SQVTM and CDR2 is ANQGSEA in the germline V gene. The ends were cut back, 8 bases at V and 8 bases at J, with 14 bases in the middle. The CDR3 nucleotides read TGCAGCACGGACCGAGGCGCTACGCAGTATTTT. Its translation is CSTDRGATQYF.